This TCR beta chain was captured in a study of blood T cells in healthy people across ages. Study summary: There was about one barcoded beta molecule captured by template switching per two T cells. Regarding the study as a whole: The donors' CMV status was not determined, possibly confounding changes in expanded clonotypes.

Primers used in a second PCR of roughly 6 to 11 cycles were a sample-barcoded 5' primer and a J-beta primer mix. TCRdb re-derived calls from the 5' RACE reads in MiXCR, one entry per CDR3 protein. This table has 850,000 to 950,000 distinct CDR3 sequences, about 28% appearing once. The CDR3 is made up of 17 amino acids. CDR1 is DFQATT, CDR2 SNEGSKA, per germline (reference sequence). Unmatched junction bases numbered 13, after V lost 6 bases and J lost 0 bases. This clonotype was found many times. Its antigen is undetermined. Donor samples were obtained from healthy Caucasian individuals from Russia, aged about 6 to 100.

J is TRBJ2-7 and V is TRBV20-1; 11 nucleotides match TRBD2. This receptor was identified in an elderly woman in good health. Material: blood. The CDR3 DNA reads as TGCAGTGCGCCAGTAGCGGGGGGGGGACAAAGCTCCTACGAGCAGTACTTC. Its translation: CSAPVAGGGQSSYEQYF.